Following are 8 T cell receptor beta chains from one sample sequenced in a study of molecular identifiers for immune sequencing clone quantification. TCRdb recomputed calls from the PCR reads with MiXCR, one row per CDR3 protein. The sample yields fewer than 30,000 distinct CDR3 sequences, under 20% seen once. Sequencing was carried out using naive CD8+ T cells from blood, with Jurkat cell RNA spiked in. Noted subset: FACS-sorted CD8+CD4-CCR7+CD45RA+ naive T cells. Source of these receptors: a human donor in good health. Some libraries in this study had Jurkat cell RNA spiked in.

This clonotype was seen many times. The chain links TRBV7-9 to TRBJ1-5; no definite D call. Germline V gives CDR1 SEHNR, CDR2 FQNEAQ (reference sequence). The CDR3 spans 15 residues. The V end was cut by 4 bases, the J end by 4 bases, with 14 bases between. CDR3 DNA: TGTGCCAGCAGCTCCAATTTACCCAAGAATCAGCCCCAGCATTTT. Translation: CASSSNLPKNQPQHF.

This clonotype was found a few times. Possible read error: a much larger clone is one base away. This sequence joins TRBV6-2 or TRBV6-3 and TRBJ1-1; no firm D call. Germline V gene sequence: CDR1 MNHEY, CDR2 SVGEGT. CDR3 length: 11 residues. V was clipped by 4 bases and J by 6 bases, with 6 bases between them. CDR3 amino acids: CASSWGAEAFF. DNA of the CDR3: TGTGCCAGCAGTTGGGGAGCTGAAGCTTTCTTT.

In this sample, this clonotype turned up many times. The chain's CDR3 is CASSHRTSGRLGEQYF. The CDR3 DNA reads as TGCGCCAGCAGCCATCGTACTAGCGGGAGGTTGGGCGAGCAGTACTTC. V and J are TRBV4-3 and TRBJ2-7, with 12 bases lining up with TRBD2. V was pared by 3 bases and J by 6 bases, with 9 bases of the junction left unmatched. Germline assignment: CDR1 LGHNA and CDR2 YSLEER. The CDR3 sequence is 16 residues long.

Worth noting for this clonotype: This may come from a read error, since a much larger clone is one base off. The chain links TRBV12-3 or TRBV12-4 to TRBJ1-5; 9 nucleotides align to TRBD1. The end of the DNA aligns better with TRBJ2-3, so the J call may be wrong. This CDR3 region has 15 residues. This chain's CDR3 is CASSGTGLSNQPQYF. CDR3 in DNA: TGTGCCAGCAGTGGGACAGGGTTAAGCAATCAGCCCCAGTATTTT.

This clonotype was found many times. The rearrangement joins TRBV6-2 or TRBV6-3 to TRBJ2-7; 13 bases align to TRBD2. V gave up 6 bases and J gave up 3 bases; unmatched junction bases: 5. The germline gives CDR1 MNHEY, CDR2 SVGEGT. The CDR3 spans 15 residues. This CDR3 reads CASSQRTSGGYEQYF. The CDR3 DNA reads TGTGCCAGCAGCCAAAGGACTAGCGGGGGCTACGAGCAGTACTTC.

Notes on this clonotype: This clone may be a read error of a much larger clone one base away. The chain recombines TRBV7-6 with TRBJ2-3; 8 bases fit TRBD2. CDR1 and CDR2 (germline): SGHVS, FNYEAQ. With V trimmed by 6 bases and J by 2 bases, 7 bases remained unmatched. The CDR3 extends over 15 amino acids. As DNA, the CDR3 is TGTGCCAGCAGTCCCCGACTAGCGAACACAGATACGCAGTATTTT. It is translated as CASSPRLANTDTQYF.

This clonotype has a count of ten or more. The chain is built from TRBV28 and TRBJ2-1; the D is unclear. V gave up 5 bases and J gave up 0 bases, with 11 bases separating them. The germline gives CDR1 MDHEN, CDR2 SYDVKM. This CDR3 contains 15 residues. CDR3 sequence reads: CASSVRPSSYNEQFF. CDR3 nucleotides: TGTGCCAGCAGTGTTAGACCTAGCTCCTACAATGAGCAGTTCTTC.

The sample holds many counts of this clonotype. The chain couples TRBV6-6 to TRBJ2-5; tentatively, D is TRBD1 (5 bases). Germline loops: CDR1 MNHNY, CDR2 SVGAGI (reference sequence). CDR3 length equals 13 residues. The V end lost 4 bases, the J end lost 5 bases, and 11 bases lay between the germline ends. The DNA for the CDR3 is TGTGCCAGCAGTTCAGTGGGGCTGGAGACCCAGTACTTC. Its protein is CASSSVGLETQYF.